This T cell receptor beta chain was retrieved from a study of vaccination effects on CD4 cells after COVID-19. This CDR3 has 13 residues. Trimming stripped 5 bases from V and 3 bases from J, with 10 bases between. CDR1 and CDR2 (germline): SGHTA, FQGTGA. Antigen-specific CD4+ T cell clonotypes were called by their expansion after viral peptide-pool culture in ViraFEST. Following an approximately eleven-day culture, CD4+ T cells were purified. Turning to this clone: What it binds is unknown.

Some clones are missing from TCRdb's copy, which holds only in-frame ones; the method was immunoSEQ multiplex PCR. This table holds 50,000 or so clones, around 86% found once. V gene TRBV7-3 combines with J gene TRBJ1-2, with TRBD1 as a possible D gene (5 bases). Sequenced material: CD4+ T cells from PBMCs cultured with HCoV-229E spike peptides, taken before COVID-19 vaccination. This TCR was recovered from a human donor who received a COVID-19 vaccine. CDR3 sequence: CASSQQTDYGYTF. The CDR3, as DNA: TGTGCCAGCAGCCAGCAGACAGACTATGGCTACACCTTC.